Below are 27 T cell receptor beta chains sequenced from a single sample in a study of T cell repertoires in cytomegalovirus infection. Their recognized antigens are unknown. TCRdb analysed the reads with MiXCR anew, one entry per CDR3 protein. The table lists about 310,000 distinct CDR3 sequences, roughly 25% of them singletons. The sample here was cultured PBMCs, taken from culture after CMV antigen stimulation. Receptors originate from a human donor in good health (CMV status not recorded). Some clones in this sample may be carry-over from other donors' samples.

The rearrangement joins TRBV12-3 or TRBV12-4 to TRBJ1-1; the match to TRBD1 covers 8 bases. The CDR3 spans 14 residues. V lost 5 bases, J lost 5 bases, and 7 bases stayed unmatched. CDR3 sequence (DNA): TGTGCCAGCAGTGACAGGGGAGGAAAGACTGAAGCTTTCTTT. Translation gives CASSDRGGKTEAFF.

CDR3 in DNA: TGTGCCATCAGTGGTCACCCAGATACGCAGTATTTT. Its translation: CAISGHPDTQYF. The genes are TRBV10-3 and TRBJ2-3; D gene unclear. The length of the CDR3 is 12 residues. Per germline, CDR1 ENHRY and CDR2 SYGVKD. V was cut by 4 bases and J by 4 bases, with 6 bases left in between.

This clonotype was found a few times. This rearrangement joins TRBV20-1 to TRBJ2-7; 8 bases are a match to TRBD2. Germline assignment: CDR1 DFQATT and CDR2 SNEGSKA (reference sequence). The CDR3 runs to 17 residues. V was pared by 5 bases and J by 0 bases, with 15 bases of the junction left unmatched. This chain's CDR3 is CSAPPGLVTRRSYEQYV. CDR3 nucleotide sequence: TGCAGTGCTCCCCCGGGACTAGTTACTCGGCGCTCCTACGAGCAGTACGTC.

Remarks on this clonotype: A single base separates this from a much larger clone, so it may be a read error. The rearrangement uses TRBV24-1 and TRBJ1-3; D is ambiguous. Germline V gene sequence: CDR1 KGHDR, CDR2 SFDVKD. The CDR3 contains 17 residues. The CDR3 DNA reads TGTGCCACCAATAGGCCAGGCAAACCCAGATCTGAAAACACCATATATTTT. Translated, it gives CATNRPGKPRSENTIYF.

This sequence joins TRBV29-1 and TRBJ2-7; 7 bases fit TRBD1. Losses at the gene ends were 0 bases for V and 6 bases for J; bases not matched to a gene: 8. The CDR3 has 14 residues. Germline V lookup: CDR1 SQVTM, CDR2 ANQGSEA. The CDR3 DNA reads as TGCAGCGTTGAAGAGACGGGACAGCAGGGCGAGCAGTACTTC. Encoded protein: CSVEETGQQGEQYF.

The genes are TRBV7-2 and TRBJ2-1; 7 nucleotides line up with TRBD1. The V and J ends lost 6 bases and 6 bases, in that order; junction bases with no gene match: 5. The CDR3 contains 13 residues. CDR1 is SGHTA, CDR2 FQGNSA, per germline. The CDR3 DNA reads as TGTGCCAGCAGGGTGGCAGGGGGCAATGAGCAGTTCTTC. Translating gives CASRVAGGNEQFF.

V usage is TRBV6-8 and J usage is TRBJ2-3; 8 positions match TRBD1. From germline, CDR1 is MNHGY and CDR2 SAAAGT. CDR3 length: 17 amino acids. V trimming: 6 bases; J trimming: 2 bases; junction bases outside the gene matches: 13. CDR3 DNA: TGTGCCAGCAGGCCGGGACAGGACCCTTGGGCCACAGATACGCAGTATTTT. Translation: CASRPGQDPWATDTQYF.

The rearrangement links TRBV9 to TRBJ2-1, with D perhaps TRBD1 (5 bases). This CDR3 comprises 15 residues. Germline values: CDR1 SGDLS, CDR2 YYNGEE. The V gene lost 2 bases and the J gene lost 9 bases, with 18 bases spanning the gap. The CDR3 nucleotides are TGTGCCAGCAGCGTCAAGGCGGTTGATAGGGGTGAGCAGTTCTTC. Translated, it gives CASSVKAVDRGEQFF.

The CDR3: CASSRGARYEQYF. DNA for the CDR3: TGTGCCAGCAGCAGGGGGGCGCGGTACGAGCAGTACTTC. The gene calls are TRBV6-6 and TRBJ2-7; possibly TRBD1 for D (7 bases). This CDR3 has 13 amino acids. Trimming took 6 bases from V and 4 from J, leaving 13 bases between them. Per the germline V gene, CDR1 is MNHNY and CDR2 is SVGAGI (reference sequence).

This clonotype was seen more than once but under ten times. V is TRBV7-8 and J is TRBJ1-2, with 7 positions matching TRBD1. V lost 3 bases to trimming and J lost 6 bases; unmatched junction nucleotides: 7. This CDR3 has 14 residues. Germline V gene lookup returns CDR1 SGHVS and CDR2 FQNEAQ. CDR3 in amino acids: CASSFSDRADGYTF. Here the CDR3 DNA reads TGTGCCAGCAGCTTCTCCGACAGGGCGGATGGCTACACCTTC.

J is TRBJ2-3 and V is TRBV6-2 or TRBV6-3, with 12 positions matching TRBD2. The CDR3 is made up of 13 amino acids. Germline V gene sequence: CDR1 MNHEY, CDR2 SVGEGT. V lost 6 bases, J lost 9 bases, and 4 bases stayed unmatched. The CDR3 coding sequence is TGTGCCAGCAGCTCACTAGCGGGAGGCACGCAGTATTTT. It is translated as CASSSLAGGTQYF.

The rearrangement links TRBV7-9 to TRBJ2-1; D might be TRBD2 (6 bases). The germline gives CDR1 SEHNR, CDR2 FQNEAQ (reference sequence). The germline V and J ends were trimmed by 0 bases and 5 bases, with 17 bases remaining between them. The CDR3 is made up of 17 amino acids. CDR3 in amino acids: CASSLAYRRARDNEQFF. CDR3 in DNA: TGTGCCAGCAGCTTAGCTTATCGGAGGGCCAGGGACAATGAGCAGTTCTTC.

The chain uses TRBV7-9 and TRBJ2-7; no clear D. The CDR3 covers 13 residues. Trimming pared 3 bases from V and 3 bases from J, leaving 9 bases between. The germline CDR1 and CDR2 sequences are SEHNR and FQNEAQ (reference sequence). CDR3: CASSFSPLYEQYF. As DNA, the CDR3 is TGTGCCAGCAGCTTTTCGCCCCTCTACGAGCAGTACTTC.

This clonotype was recorded many times. The V call is TRBV11-2, the J call TRBJ1-1; 7 bases are a match to TRBD1. This CDR3 comprises 15 residues. The germline V gene has CDR1 SGHAT and CDR2 FQNNGV. V lost 1 base and J lost 5; bases outside the gene matches: 7. CDR3 sequence reads: CASSLAQAGGTEAFF. The CDR3 bases are TGTGCCAGCAGCTTAGCCCAGGCAGGGGGAACTGAAGCTTTCTTT.

This clonotype was observed a few times. The V call is TRBV12-3 or TRBV12-4, the J call TRBJ2-5; D is possibly TRBD1 (6 bases). Trimming left V 5 bases short and J 5 bases short, with 21 bases between. The length of the CDR3 is 16 residues. CDR3 sequence (DNA): TGTGCCAGCAGTCCCCGCAGGGGCAAATGGTCGGAGACCCAGTACTTC. Translating gives CASSPRRGKWSETQYF.

This clonotype appeared many times. The rearrangement links TRBV7-2 to TRBJ2-5, with D perhaps being TRBD1 or TRBD2 (6 bases each). With 4 bases removed from V and 3 bases from J, the gap between germline ends came to 18 bases. CDR3 length: 16 residues. CDR1 is SGHTA, CDR2 FQGNSA, per germline. The CDR3 reads CASSWREGTPKETQYF. CDR3 sequence (DNA): TGTGCCAGCAGCTGGCGGGAAGGGACACCAAAAGAGACCCAGTACTTC.

V usage is TRBV12-3 or TRBV12-4 and J usage is TRBJ2-1; 14 bases are shared with TRBD2. The CDR3 loop spans 16 amino acids. With 7 bases clipped from V and 7 bases from J, the junction kept 9 bases outside the gene matches. DNA for the CDR3: TGTGCCAGCACCTTCGGGACTAGCGGGAGTCAGAATGAGCAGTTCTTC. Its translation: CASTFGTSGSQNEQFF.

This chain connects TRBV6-2 or TRBV6-3 to TRBJ1-1; unclear D gene. V was trimmed by 6 bases and J by 1 base, leaving 9 bases between them. The CDR3 runs 13 residues. Germline V gives CDR1 MNHEY, CDR2 SVGEGT. CDR3 region: CASRADTNTEAFF. The CDR3 region has the DNA TGTGCCAGCAGGGCGGATACGAACACTGAAGCTTTCTTT.

Many counts were recorded for this clonotype. The V and J genes are TRBV7-2 and TRBJ2-1; D remains unclear. This CDR3 is built from 15 residues. V shed 5 bases and J shed 3 bases, with 14 bases lying between them. Germline assignment: CDR1 SGHTA and CDR2 FQGNSA. CDR3 in amino acids: CASSALVSLYNEQFF. DNA of the CDR3: TGTGCCAGCAGCGCCTTAGTGTCGCTCTACAATGAGCAGTTCTTC.

This clonotype was detected only once. This sequence joins TRBV28 and TRBJ2-3; 16 positions agree with TRBD2. The CDR3 is made up of 17 amino acids. CDR1 MDHEN and CDR2 SYDVKM come from the germline V gene. The J segment lost 2 bases and the V segment lost 5 bases, leaving 4 bases of the junction unmatched. CDR3 amino acids: CASSRGLAGGPTDTQYF. The CDR3 DNA reads TGTGCCAGCAGTAGGGGACTAGCGGGAGGGCCCACAGATACGCAGTATTTT.

The chain carries TRBV5-1 and TRBJ1-2; D is uncertain. Trimming pared 4 bases from V and 4 bases from J, leaving 8 bases between. CDR3 length equals 12 residues. The germline V gene has CDR1 SGHRS and CDR2 YFSETQ. CDR3 in amino acids: CASSPSSYGYTF. The CDR3 DNA is TGCGCCAGCAGCCCCTCGTCCTATGGCTACACCTTC.

The count of this clonotype is one. V gene TRBV6-2 or TRBV6-3 combines with J gene TRBJ2-2; 7 bases are shared with TRBD1. V gave up 5 bases and J gave up 1 base; unmatched junction bases: 10. This CDR3 region has 17 residues. CDR1 MNHEY and CDR2 SVGEGT come from the germline V gene. The CDR3 coding sequence is TGTGCCAGCAGTCCTCGGAGACAGGGATTGAACACCGGGGAGCTGTTTTTT. It codes for CASSPRRQGLNTGELFF.

This clonotype has only a few counts. The genes are TRBV20-1 and TRBJ2-7; 8 nucleotides align to TRBD2. The CDR3 is 15 amino acids. Germline-derived CDR1 and CDR2 are DFQATT and SNEGSKA (reference sequence). After removal of 5 bases from V and 0 bases from J, the junction contained 9 bases not matched to a gene. In nucleotides, the CDR3 is TGCAGTGCTCACCAGGGCGGGAGGAGCTCCTACGAGCAGTACTTC. Translated, it gives CSAHQGGRSSYEQYF.

The V and J genes are TRBV5-4 and TRBJ1-2; possible D gene TRBD1, 5 bases. The CDR3 loop spans 15 amino acids. In germline, CDR1 is SGHNT, CDR2 YYREEE (reference sequence). V lost 3 bases, J lost 2 bases, and 14 bases lay in between. DNA of the CDR3: TGTGCCAGCAGCTCCTATCGGCGGGGGAACTATGGCTACACCTTC. This gives the protein CASSSYRRGNYGYTF.

The sample holds many counts of this clonotype. The rearrangement uses TRBV7-2 and TRBJ2-3; the D gene is possibly TRBD2 (6 bases). The germline V gene encodes CDR1 SGHTA and CDR2 FQGNSA. Trimming took 4 bases from V and 6 from J, leaving 14 bases between them. The CDR3 is 14 amino acids. In DNA, the CDR3 is TGTGCCAGCAGCTCGCCGGGACTGGGCGATACGCAGTATTTT. Amino acids: CASSSPGLGDTQYF.

The V call is TRBV2, the J call TRBJ2-1; TRBD1 or TRBD2 may be the D gene (5 bases each). This CDR3 is 13 amino acids long. Trimming took off 8 bases at V and 4 bases at J, with 12 bases between the two ends. From germline, CDR1 is SNHLY and CDR2 FYNNEI. The CDR3 nucleotides are TGTGCCAGCCATGAGGGGCTTTACAATGAGCAGTTCTTC. Protein sequence: CASHEGLYNEQFF.

This chain joins TRBV24-1 and TRBJ2-1; D unclear. The CDR3 runs 13 residues. V dropped 2 bases and J dropped 9 bases, with 10 bases sitting between them. The germline V gene has CDR1 KGHDR and CDR2 SFDVKD. CDR3 DNA sequence: TGTGCCACCAGTGATTCCCATAGAGGTGAGCAGTTCTTC. It translates to CATSDSHRGEQFF.